This entry is about one T cell receptor beta chain. The method was immunoSEQ multiplex PCR; TCRdb's version includes in-frame clones alone and lacks a portion of them. This sample has about 2 million clones, with roughly 94% found just once. These data originate in a study of shared clonotypes between healthy human individuals. Germline V lookup: CDR1 SGHNT, CDR2 YENEEA. The CDR3 sequence is 18 residues long. V lost 5 bases, J lost 4 bases, and 8 bases stayed unmatched. The rearrangement links TRBV11-3 to TRBJ2-2; 15 nucleotides line up with TRBD2. The specimen sequenced was naive CD4+ T cells sorted from blood. Subset defined: CD45RA+ positively selected. This TCR was sampled from a man younger than 35 in good health. This CDR3 is CASSPRTSGGALTGELFF. In DNA, the CDR3 is TGTGCCAGCAGCCCCAGGACTAGCGGGGGGGCGCTCACCGGGGAGCTGTTTTTT.